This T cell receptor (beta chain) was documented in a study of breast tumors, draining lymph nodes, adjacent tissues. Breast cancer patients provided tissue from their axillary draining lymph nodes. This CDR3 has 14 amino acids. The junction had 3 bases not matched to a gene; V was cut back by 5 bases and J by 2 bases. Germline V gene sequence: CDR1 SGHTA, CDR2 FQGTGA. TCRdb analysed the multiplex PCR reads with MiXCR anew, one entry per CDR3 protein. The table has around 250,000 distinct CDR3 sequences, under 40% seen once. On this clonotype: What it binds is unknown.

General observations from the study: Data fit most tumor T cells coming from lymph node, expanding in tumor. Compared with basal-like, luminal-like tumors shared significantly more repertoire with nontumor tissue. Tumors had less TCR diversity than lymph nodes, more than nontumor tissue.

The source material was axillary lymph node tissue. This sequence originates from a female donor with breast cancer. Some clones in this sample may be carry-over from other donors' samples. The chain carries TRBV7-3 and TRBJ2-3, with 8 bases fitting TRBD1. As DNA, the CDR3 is TGTGCCAGCAGCCCGGGACAGGTCACAGATACGCAGTATTTT. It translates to CASSPGQVTDTQYF.